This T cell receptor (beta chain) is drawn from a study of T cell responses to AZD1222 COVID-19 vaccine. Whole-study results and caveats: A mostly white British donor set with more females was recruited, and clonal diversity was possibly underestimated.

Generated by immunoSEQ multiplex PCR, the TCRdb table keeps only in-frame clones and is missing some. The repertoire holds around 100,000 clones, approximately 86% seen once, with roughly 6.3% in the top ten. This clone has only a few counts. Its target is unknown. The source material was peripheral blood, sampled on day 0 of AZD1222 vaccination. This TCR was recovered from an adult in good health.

The CDR3 bases are TGTGCCAGCAGCATGGGACAGGGGAGCAATCAGCCCCAGCATTTT. Translating gives CASSMGQGSNQPQHF. This chain links TRBV7-9 with TRBJ1-5; 10 nucleotides agree with TRBD1. The CDR3 length is 15 residues. Germline lookup yields CDR1 SEHNR and CDR2 FQNEAQ (reference sequence). With 5 bases clipped from V and 1 base from J, the junction kept 2 bases outside the gene matches.